This TCR beta chain was recorded in a study of OX40 agonist ivuxolimab in advanced cancers. Overall study context: Subjects had a mean age of around 60 years, with a range of 23 to 79; about 83% were male. Therapy given before enrollment (anti-PD-1, anti-PD-L1 or anti-CTLA-4) was allowed, and roughly 42% had some.

J lost 7 bases, V lost 4 bases, and 4 bases had no gene match. The CDR3 covers 13 residues. CDR1 is SGHAT and CDR2 is FQNNGV in the germline V gene. The assay was immunoSEQ multiplex PCR, and TCRdb's table has in-frame clones only and misses some. The data hold 58,000 or so clones, with 65% to 90% observed a single time. The receptor was isolated from an adult with an advanced solid tumor such as melanoma, head and neck, liver or kidney cancer. Source: CD4+ or CD8+ T cells sorted from blood, taken in a trial of the OX40 agonist ivuxolimab. V is TRBV11-2 and J is TRBJ1-3; 7 positions match TRBD1. CDR3 coding DNA: TGTGCCAGCAGCTCCACAGGGGCCAACACCATATATTTT. It yields the protein CASSSTGANTIYF.